This T cell receptor (beta chain) emerged from a study of radiotherapy plus CTLA-4 blockade in lung cancer. Study information: With around 30% of patients having disease control, objective responses were seen in under 20%.

Produced via immunoSEQ multiplex PCR; TCRdb's table is partial and in-frame only. The table includes about 57,000 clones, under 80% detected once. Ipilimumab-mediated CTLA-4 blockade plus focal radiation was given to patients having chemo-refractory metastatic non-small-cell lung cancer. This clone was recorded a few times. CDR3 length: 14 amino acids. The germline V gene has CDR1 ENHRY and CDR2 SYGVKD. Trimming took off 10 bases at V and 2 bases at J, with 17 bases between the two ends. V usage is TRBV10-3 and J usage is TRBJ1-2; perhaps TRBD1 as D (6 bases). This clonotype was sampled from a human donor with non-small cell lung cancer who had a complete response to radiotherapy plus ipilimumab. This sample comprised peripheral blood, obtained from a patient treated with radiotherapy plus ipilimumab. The CDR3 sequence is CATTPGTTNYGYTF. For the CDR3, the DNA is TGTGCCACCACCCCCGGGACAACCAACTATGGCTACACCTTC.